This is a list of T cell receptor beta chains from one sample in a study of cytomegalovirus exposure and HLA in healthy donors. The protocol was immunoSEQ multiplex PCR, while the TCRdb copy is restricted to in-frame clones and leaves out a portion. The table lists over 150,000 clones, 77% of them singletons, with around 3.4% in the top ten. The sequenced sample consisted of PBMCs. These receptors were collected from a woman aged 55-69 years in good health and CMV-seropositive. CDR3s include the opening cysteine and the closing phenylalanine or tryptophan. The order of the fields is D gene, V gene, J gene, clone size, CDR3 protein, CDR3 DNA. A D gene is named only where the DNA matches it firmly. Size is stated for part of the rows, as once, few or many counts, or as a class when the clone is expanded.

TRBD2	TRBV6-5	TRBJ2-7	NA	CASSALAGGYEQYF	TGTGCCAGCAGTGCGCTAGCGGGAGGCTACGAGCAGTACTTC
TRBD2	TRBV27	TRBJ2-1	NA	CASSYVISGRGEQFF	TGTGCCAGCAGTTACGTAATTAGCGGGAGAGGTGAGCAGTTCTTC
NA	TRBV21-1	TRBJ2-3	NA	CASSNTSTDTQYF	TGTGCCAGCAGCAACACTAGCACAGATACGCAGTATTTT
NA	TRBV11-3	TRBJ1-3	NA	CASSFDSAPGNTIYF	TGTGCCAGCAGCTTCGACAGTGCCCCTGGAAACACCATATATTTT
TRBD1	TRBV19	TRBJ1-1	NA	CASRNRPGTGDTEAFF	TGTGCCAGTAGGAACCGGCCCGGGACAGGGGACACTGAAGCTTTCTTT
NA	TRBV7-2	TRBJ2-3	once	CASSLDSSTDTQYF	TGTGCCAGCAGCTTAGACTCGAGCACAGATACGCAGTATTTT
NA	TRBV6-1	TRBJ2-1	once	CASSEAFPGEQFF	TGTGCCAGCAGTGAAGCCTTCCCGGGAGAGCAGTTCTTC
NA	TRBV7-3	TRBJ1-2	NA	CASSLDGGRNYGYTF	TGTGCCAGCAGCCTGGACGGGGGTAGAAACTATGGCTACACCTTC
NA	TRBV30	TRBJ1-2	NA	CAWSLTGIAYGYTF	TGTGCCTGGAGTCTTACAGGGATCGCCTATGGCTACACCTTC
TRBD2	TRBV7-3	TRBJ2-7	NA	CASSPRLAGLNEQYF	TGTGCCAGCAGCCCAAGACTAGCGGGTCTTAACGAGCAGTACTTC
NA	TRBV15	TRBJ2-1	NA	CATSRDQARSGNEQFF	TGTGCCACCAGCAGAGATCAGGCGAGATCTGGCAATGAGCAGTTCTTC
NA	TRBV4-1	TRBJ2-3	NA	CASSQDYGSTDTQYF	TGCGCCAGCAGCCAAGATTACGGGAGCACAGATACGCAGTATTTT
NA	TRBV7-9	TRBJ1-5	NA	CASSQTGSNQPQHF	TGTGCCAGCAGCCAGACAGGAAGCAATCAGCCCCAGCATTTT
TRBD2	TRBV4-1	TRBJ2-2	few	CASSQGLAEGELFF	TGCGCCAGCAGCCAGGGACTAGCGGAAGGGGAGCTGTTTTTT
TRBD2	TRBV28	TRBJ2-2	NA	CASSLWTSGSSGELFF	TGTGCCAGCAGTCTGTGGACTAGCGGGAGCTCCGGGGAGCTGTTTTTT